This T cell receptor beta chain derives from a study of siplizumab effects on memory and regulatory T cells. On this clone: Its specificity is unknown.

Generated by immunoSEQ multiplex PCR, the TCRdb table keeps only in-frame clones and is missing some. The data show about 85,000 clones, 85% to 95% seen once. Whole-study results and caveats: A major contribution to the alloresponse seemed to be made by naive T cells, which seemed more diverse than memory cells.

The germline V gene has CDR1 SGHDT and CDR2 YYEEEE. V lost 0 bases, J lost 2 bases, and 16 bases lay in between. The CDR3 sequence is 17 residues long. Sample: CD8+ T cells sorted from blood. The TCR comes from a human donor in good health. The rearrangement uses TRBV5-6 and TRBJ2-3, with D maybe TRBD1 (6 bases). CDR3 DNA: TGTGCCAGCAGCTTGGCCCTTCAGGGGACATACACAGATACGCAGTATTTT. This gives the protein CASSLALQGTYTDTQYF.